What follows is one T cell receptor beta chain and its context. Antigen specificity is unknown. PBMCs yielded sorted CD4+ and CD8+ T cells. From germline, CDR1 is SQVTM and CDR2 ANQGSEA. The V and J ends lost 3 bases and 1 base respectively, with 10 bases between them. This CDR3 contains 14 residues. This sample was taken from a study of CD8+ T cells in alopecia areata. In each case, RNA was isolated and then reverse transcribed into cDNA as the sequencing template. Only in-frame clones appear in the TCRdb table, and some are missing; sequencing was by immunoSEQ multiplex PCR. The sample lists some 180,000 clones, around 50% occurring once. Whole-study results and caveats: Mouse data revealed clearer TCR sharing than patient data did, a gap possibly tied to HLA. Scalp samples also yield sequences of resident alphabeta T cells from normal skin. Affected lesional scalp, above all in alopecia totalis/universalis, was more clonal than normal scalp.

The chain couples TRBV29-1 to TRBJ2-1; no firm D call. The sequenced material came from CD8+ T cells sorted from blood. The receptor was derived from a human donor in good health. For the CDR3, the DNA is TGCAGCGTTGAGGCGTATGGTTCCTACAATGAGCAGTTCTTC. Its protein is CSVEAYGSYNEQFF.